This T cell receptor beta chain was recovered during a study of identical twins. TCRdb re-derived calls from the 5' RACE reads in MiXCR, one entry per CDR3 protein. The table records hundreds of thousands of distinct CDR3 sequences, around 8.6% of them present only once. This CDR3 is 16 amino acids long. The germline V gene has CDR1 MNHEY and CDR2 SMNVEV (reference sequence). V lost 4 bases and J lost 4; bases outside the gene matches: 9. These same records also appear under a second study, on yellow fever vaccine responses in identical twins.

J is TRBJ2-5 and V is TRBV27; TRBD1 matches at 10 bases. The sequence was obtained from a young woman in good health. What was sequenced was PBMCs. This CDR3 reads CASSSGQGKTGETQYF. Here the CDR3 DNA reads TGTGCCAGCAGTTCGGGACAGGGGAAGACAGGAGAGACCCAGTACTTC.